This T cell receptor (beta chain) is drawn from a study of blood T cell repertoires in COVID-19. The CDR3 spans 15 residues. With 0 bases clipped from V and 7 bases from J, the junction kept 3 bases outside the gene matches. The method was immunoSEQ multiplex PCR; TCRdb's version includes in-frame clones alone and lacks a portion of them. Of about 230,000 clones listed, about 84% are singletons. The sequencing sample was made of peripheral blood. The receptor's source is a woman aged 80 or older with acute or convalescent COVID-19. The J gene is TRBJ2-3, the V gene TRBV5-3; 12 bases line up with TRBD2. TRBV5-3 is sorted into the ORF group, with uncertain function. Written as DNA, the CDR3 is TGTGCCAGAAGCTTGGAGGGACTAGCGGGCCATACGCAGTATTTT. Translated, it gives CARSLEGLAGHTQYF.